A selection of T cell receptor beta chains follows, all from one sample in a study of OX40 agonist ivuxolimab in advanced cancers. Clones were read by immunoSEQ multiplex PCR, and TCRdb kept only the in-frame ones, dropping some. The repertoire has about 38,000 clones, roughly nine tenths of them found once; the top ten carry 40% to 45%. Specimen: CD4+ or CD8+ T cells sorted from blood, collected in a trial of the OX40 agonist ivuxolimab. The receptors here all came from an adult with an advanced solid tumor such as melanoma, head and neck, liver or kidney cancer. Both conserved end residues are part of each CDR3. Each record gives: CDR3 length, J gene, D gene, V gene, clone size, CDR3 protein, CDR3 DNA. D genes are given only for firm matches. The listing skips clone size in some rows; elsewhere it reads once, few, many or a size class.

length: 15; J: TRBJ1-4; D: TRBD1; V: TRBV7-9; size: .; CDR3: CASSLGTGLNEKLFF; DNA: TGTGCCAGCAGCTTAGGGACAGGGCTTAATGAAAAACTGTTTTTT
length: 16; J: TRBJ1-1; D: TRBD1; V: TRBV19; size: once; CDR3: CASSIDPDREDTEAFF; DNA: TGTGCCAGTAGTATAGATCCGGACAGGGAAGACACTGAAGCTTTCTTT
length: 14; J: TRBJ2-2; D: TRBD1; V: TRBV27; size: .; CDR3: CASSSDRASGELFF; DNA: TGTGCCAGCAGTTCGGACAGGGCAAGCGGGGAGCTGTTTTTT
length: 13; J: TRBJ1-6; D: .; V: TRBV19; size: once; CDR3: CASSATGNSPLHF; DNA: TGTGCCAGTAGTGCTACAGGGAATTCACCCCTCCACTTT
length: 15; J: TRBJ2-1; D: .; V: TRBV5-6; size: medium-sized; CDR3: CASTLGGGGYNEQFF; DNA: TGTGCCAGCACCCTAGGAGGAGGGGGGTATAATGAGCAGTTCTTC
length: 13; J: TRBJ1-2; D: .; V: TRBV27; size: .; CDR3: CASSEGPSYGYTF; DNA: TGTGCCAGCAGCGAGGGGCCCAGCTATGGCTACACCTTC
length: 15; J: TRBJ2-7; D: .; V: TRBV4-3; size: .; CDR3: CASSQVVSRAYEQYF; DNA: TGCGCCAGCAGCCAAGTCGTTAGCAGAGCCTACGAGCAGTACTTC
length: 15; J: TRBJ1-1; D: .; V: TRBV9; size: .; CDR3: CASSEPPGMNTEAFF; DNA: TGTGCCAGCAGCGAGCCCCCAGGGATGAACACTGAAGCTTTCTTT
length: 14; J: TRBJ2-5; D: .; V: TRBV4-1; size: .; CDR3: CASSQGMGQETQYF; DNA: TGCGCCAGCAGCCAGGGAATGGGCCAAGAGACCCAGTACTTC
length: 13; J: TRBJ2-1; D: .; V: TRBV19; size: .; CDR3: CAISPGPGYEQFF; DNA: TGTGCCATCTCTCCGGGCCCCGGGTATGAGCAGTTCTTC
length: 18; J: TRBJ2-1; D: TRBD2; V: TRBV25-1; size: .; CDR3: CASSDGLAGAGSYNEQFF; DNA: TGTGCCAGCAGTGACGGACTAGCGGGGGCCGGCTCCTACAATGAGCAGTTCTTC
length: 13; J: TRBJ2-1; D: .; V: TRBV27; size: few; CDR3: CASSLGGAWGEFF; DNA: TGTGCCAGCAGTTTAGGGGGGGCCTGGGGGGAGTTCTTC
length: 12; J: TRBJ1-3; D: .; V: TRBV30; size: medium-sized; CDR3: CAWKASGNTIYF; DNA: TGTGCCTGGAAGGCGTCTGGAAACACCATATATTTT
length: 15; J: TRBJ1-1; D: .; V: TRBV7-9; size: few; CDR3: CASSAQTVRNTEAFF; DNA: TGTGCCAGCAGCGCCCAGACAGTTAGGAACACTGAAGCTTTCTTT
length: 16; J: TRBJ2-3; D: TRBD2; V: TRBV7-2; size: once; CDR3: CASSWGAGPYTDTQYF; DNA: TGTGCCAGCAGCTGGGGAGCGGGGCCCTACACAGATACGCAGTATTTT
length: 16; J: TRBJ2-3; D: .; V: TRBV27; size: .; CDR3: CASSLALASSTDTQYF; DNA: TGTGCCAGCAGTTTGGCGCTAGCGAGTTCCACAGATACGCAGTATTTT
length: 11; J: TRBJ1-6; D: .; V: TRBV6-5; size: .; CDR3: CASSYNSPLHF; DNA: TGTGCCAGCAGTTATAATTCACCCCTCCACTTT
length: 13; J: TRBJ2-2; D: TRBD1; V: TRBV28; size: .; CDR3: CASDRANTGELFF; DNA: TGTGCCAGCGACAGGGCGAACACCGGGGAGCTGTTTTTT
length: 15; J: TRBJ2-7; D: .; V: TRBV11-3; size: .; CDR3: CASSPIRDTIYEQYF; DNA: TGTGCCAGCAGTCCCATTCGGGACACCATCTACGAGCAGTACTTC
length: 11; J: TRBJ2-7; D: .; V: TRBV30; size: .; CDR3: CAWGPRSEQYF; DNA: TGTGCCTGGGGACCTAGGAGCGAGCAGTACTTC
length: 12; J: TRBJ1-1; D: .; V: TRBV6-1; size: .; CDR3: CASFRVGTEAFF; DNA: TGTGCCAGCTTCAGGGTGGGCACTGAAGCTTTCTTT
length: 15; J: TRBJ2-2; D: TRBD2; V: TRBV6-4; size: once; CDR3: CASKSSGGSTGELFF; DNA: TGTGCCAGCAAGTCGAGCGGGGGTTCCACCGGGGAGCTGTTTTTT
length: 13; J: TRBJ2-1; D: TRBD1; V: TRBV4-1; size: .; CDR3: CASSHLTQGNQFF; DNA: TGCGCCAGCAGCCATCTCACACAGGGGAATCAGTTCTTC
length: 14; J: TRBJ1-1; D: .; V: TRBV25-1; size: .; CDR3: CASSDLRGRTEAFF; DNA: TGTGCCAGCAGTGACCTCCGGGGGCGGACTGAAGCTTTCTTT
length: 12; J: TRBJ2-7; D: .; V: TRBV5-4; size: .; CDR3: CASSSPNYEQYF; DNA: TGTGCCAGCAGCTCTCCCAACTACGAGCAGTACTTC
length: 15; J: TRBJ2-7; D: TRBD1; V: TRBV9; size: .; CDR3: CASSVGGTEFYEQYF; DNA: TGTGCCAGCAGCGTAGGGGGGACAGAATTCTACGAGCAGTACTTC
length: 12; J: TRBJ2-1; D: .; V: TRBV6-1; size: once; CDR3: CASRVGAHEQFF; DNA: TGTGCCAGCAGGGTGGGGGCTCATGAGCAGTTCTTC
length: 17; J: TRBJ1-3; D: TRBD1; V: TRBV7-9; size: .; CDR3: CASSLAGQGAAGNTIYF; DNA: TGTGCCAGCAGCTTGGCCGGACAGGGGGCGGCTGGAAACACCATATATTTT
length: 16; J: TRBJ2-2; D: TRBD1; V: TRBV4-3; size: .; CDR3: CASSQERDRGTGELFF; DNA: TGCGCCAGCAGCCAAGAAAGGGACAGGGGGACCGGGGAGCTGTTTTTT
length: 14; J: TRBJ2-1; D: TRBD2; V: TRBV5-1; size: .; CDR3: CASSRTSGDNEQFF; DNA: TGCGCCAGCAGCAGGACTAGCGGGGACAATGAGCAGTTCTTC
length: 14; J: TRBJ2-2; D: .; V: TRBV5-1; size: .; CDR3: CAILRQTNTGELFF; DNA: TGCGCCATCCTACGACAGACGAACACCGGGGAGCTGTTTTTT
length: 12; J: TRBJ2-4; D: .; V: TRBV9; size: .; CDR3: CASSGTENIQYF; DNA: TGTGCCAGCAGCGGGACAGAAAACATTCAGTACTTC
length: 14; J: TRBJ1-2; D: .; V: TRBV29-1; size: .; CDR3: CSATPKEANYGYTF; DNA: TGCAGCGCCACCCCCAAGGAGGCTAACTATGGCTACACCTTC
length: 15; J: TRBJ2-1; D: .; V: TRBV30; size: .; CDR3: CAWSVRTVNYNEQFF; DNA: TGTGCCTGGAGTGTACGGACAGTTAACTACAATGAGCAGTTCTTC
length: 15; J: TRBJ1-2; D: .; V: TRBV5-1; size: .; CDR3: CASSRRGPRNYGYTF; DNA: TGCGCCAGCAGCCGCCGGGGCCCTCGTAACTATGGCTACACCTTC
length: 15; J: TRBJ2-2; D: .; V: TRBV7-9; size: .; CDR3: CASSFGGPGTGELFF; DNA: TGTGCCAGCAGCTTCGGGGGGCCGGGCACCGGGGAGCTGTTTTTT
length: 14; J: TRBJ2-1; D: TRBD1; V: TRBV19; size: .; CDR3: CASSIVTRGNEQFF; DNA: TGTGCCAGTAGTATCGTTACCAGGGGGAATGAGCAGTTCTTC
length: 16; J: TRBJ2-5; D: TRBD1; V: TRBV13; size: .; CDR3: CASSPSGQGNQETQYF; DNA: TGTGCCAGCAGTCCCTCGGGACAGGGGAACCAAGAGACCCAGTACTTC
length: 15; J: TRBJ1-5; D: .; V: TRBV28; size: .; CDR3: CASSFGTNSNQPQHF; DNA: TGTGCCAGCAGTTTTGGGACAAATAGCAATCAGCCCCAGCATTTT
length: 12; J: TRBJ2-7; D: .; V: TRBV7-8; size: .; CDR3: CASSTGPTEQYF; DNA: TGTGCCAGCAGCACCGGGCCTACGGAGCAGTACTTC